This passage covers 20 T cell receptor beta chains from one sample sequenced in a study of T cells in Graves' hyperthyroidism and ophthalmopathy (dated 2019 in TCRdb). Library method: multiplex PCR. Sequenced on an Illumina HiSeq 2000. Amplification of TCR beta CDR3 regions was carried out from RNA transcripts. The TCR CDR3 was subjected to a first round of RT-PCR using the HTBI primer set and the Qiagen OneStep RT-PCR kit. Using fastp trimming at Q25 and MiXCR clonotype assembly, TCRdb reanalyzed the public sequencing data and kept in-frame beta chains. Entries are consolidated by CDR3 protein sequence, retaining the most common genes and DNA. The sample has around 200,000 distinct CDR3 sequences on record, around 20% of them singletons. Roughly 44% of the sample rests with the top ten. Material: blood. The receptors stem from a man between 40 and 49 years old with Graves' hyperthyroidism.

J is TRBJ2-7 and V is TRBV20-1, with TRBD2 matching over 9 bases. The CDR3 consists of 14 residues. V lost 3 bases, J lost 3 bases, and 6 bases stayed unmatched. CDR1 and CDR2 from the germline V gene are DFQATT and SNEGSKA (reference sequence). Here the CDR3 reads CSASLAGASYEQYF. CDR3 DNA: TGCAGTGCTAGTTTAGCGGGGGCCAGCTACGAGCAGTACTTC.

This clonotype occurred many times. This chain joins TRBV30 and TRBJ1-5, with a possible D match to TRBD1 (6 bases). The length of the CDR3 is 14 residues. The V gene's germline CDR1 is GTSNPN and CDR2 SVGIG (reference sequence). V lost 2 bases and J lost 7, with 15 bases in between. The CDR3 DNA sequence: TGTGCCTGGAGTCTGGCGGGGGGCGGCCAGCCCCAGCATTTT. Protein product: CAWSLAGGGQPQHF.

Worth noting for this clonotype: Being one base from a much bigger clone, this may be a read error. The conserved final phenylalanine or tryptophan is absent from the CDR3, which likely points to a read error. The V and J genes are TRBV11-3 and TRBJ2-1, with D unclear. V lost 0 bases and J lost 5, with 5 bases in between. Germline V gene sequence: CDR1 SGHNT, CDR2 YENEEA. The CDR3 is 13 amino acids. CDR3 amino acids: CASSLDRHNEQFV. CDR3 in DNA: TGTGCCAGCAGCTTAGACCGACACAATGAGCAGTTCGTC.

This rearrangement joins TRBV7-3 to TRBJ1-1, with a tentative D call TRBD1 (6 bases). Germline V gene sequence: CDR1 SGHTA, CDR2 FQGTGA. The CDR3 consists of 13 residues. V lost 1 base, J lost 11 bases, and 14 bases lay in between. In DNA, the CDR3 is TGTGCCAGCAGCTTAAACGGGGGGCGTGAGGCTTTCTTT. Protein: CASSLNGGREAFF.

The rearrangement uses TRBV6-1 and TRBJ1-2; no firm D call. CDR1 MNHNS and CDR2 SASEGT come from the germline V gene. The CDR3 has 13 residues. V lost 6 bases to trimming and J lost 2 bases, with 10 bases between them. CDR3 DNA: TGTGCCAGCAGCCCCGGGTCAAACTATGGCTACACCTTC. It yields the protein CASSPGSNYGYTF.

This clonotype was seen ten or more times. The CDR3 protein is CASSASTFGEAFF. CDR3 in DNA: TGTGCCAGCAGCGCTTCCACCTTTGGTGAAGCTTTCTTT. The J gene is TRBJ1-1, the V gene TRBV11-2; D unclear. This CDR3 is 13 amino acids long. V lost 5 bases and J lost 7, with 14 bases in between. The germline gives CDR1 SGHAT, CDR2 FQNNGV.

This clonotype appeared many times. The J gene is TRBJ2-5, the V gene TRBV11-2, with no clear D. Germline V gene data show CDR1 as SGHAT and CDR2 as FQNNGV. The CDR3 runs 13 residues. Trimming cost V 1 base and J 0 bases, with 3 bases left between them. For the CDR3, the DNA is TGTGCCAGCAGCTTAGGGGACCAAGAGACCCAGTACTTC. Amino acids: CASSLGDQETQYF.

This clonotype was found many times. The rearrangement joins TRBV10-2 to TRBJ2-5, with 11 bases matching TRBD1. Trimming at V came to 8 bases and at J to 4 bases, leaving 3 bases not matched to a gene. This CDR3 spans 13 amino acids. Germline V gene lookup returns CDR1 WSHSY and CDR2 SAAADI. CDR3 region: CASGQGARETQYF. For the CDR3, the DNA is TGCGCCAGCGGACAGGGGGCGCGAGAGACCCAGTACTTC.

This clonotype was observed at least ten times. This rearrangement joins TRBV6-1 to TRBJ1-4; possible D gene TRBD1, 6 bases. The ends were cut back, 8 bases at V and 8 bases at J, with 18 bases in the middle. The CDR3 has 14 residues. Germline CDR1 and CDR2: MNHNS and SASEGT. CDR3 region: CASCSNRAGEKLFF. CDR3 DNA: TGTGCCAGCTGCTCAAACAGGGCCGGGGAAAAACTGTTTTTT.

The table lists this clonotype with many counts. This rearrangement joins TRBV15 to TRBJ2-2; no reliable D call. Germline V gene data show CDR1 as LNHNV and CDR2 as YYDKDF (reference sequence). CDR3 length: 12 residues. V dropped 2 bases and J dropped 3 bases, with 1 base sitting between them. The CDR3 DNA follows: TGTGCCACCAGCAGATACACCGGGGAGCTGTTTTTT. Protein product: CATSRYTGELFF.

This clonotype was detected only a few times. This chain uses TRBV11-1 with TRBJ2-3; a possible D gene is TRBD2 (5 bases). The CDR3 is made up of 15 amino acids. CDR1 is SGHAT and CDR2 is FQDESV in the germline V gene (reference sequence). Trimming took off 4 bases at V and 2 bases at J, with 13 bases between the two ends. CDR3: CASSSFSGTTDTQYF. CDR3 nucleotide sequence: TGTGCCAGCAGCTCCTTCTCGGGAACCACAGATACGCAGTATTTT.

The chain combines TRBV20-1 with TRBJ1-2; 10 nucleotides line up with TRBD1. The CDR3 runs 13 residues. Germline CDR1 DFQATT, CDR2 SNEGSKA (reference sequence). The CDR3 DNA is TGCATTCTCCGGGACAGGGGCGGCTATGGCTACACCTTC. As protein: CILRDRGGYGYTF.

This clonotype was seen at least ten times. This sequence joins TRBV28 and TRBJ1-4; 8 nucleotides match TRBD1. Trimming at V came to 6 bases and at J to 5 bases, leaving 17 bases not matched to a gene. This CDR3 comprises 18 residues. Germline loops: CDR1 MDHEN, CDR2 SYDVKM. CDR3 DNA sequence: TGTGCCAGCAGGGAAACCGACTTCCTGACAGGGGTCAATGAAAAACTGTTTTTT. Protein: CASRETDFLTGVNEKLFF.

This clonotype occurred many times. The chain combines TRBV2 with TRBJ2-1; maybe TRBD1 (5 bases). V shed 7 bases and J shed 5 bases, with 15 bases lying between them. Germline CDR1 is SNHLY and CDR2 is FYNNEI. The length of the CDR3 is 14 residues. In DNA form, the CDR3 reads TGTGCCAGCACGATAAGGGGCCAGCACAATGAGCAGTTCTTC. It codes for CASTIRGQHNEQFF.

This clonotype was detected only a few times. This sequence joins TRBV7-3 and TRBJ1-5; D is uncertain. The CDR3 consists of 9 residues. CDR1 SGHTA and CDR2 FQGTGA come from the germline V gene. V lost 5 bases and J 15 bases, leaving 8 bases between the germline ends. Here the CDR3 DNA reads TGTGCCAGCAGCCCCCCCACGCATTTT. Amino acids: CASSPPTHF. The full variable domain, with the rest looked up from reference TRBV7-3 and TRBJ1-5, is GAGVSQTPSNKVTEKGKYVELRCDPISGHTALYWYRQSLGQGPEFLIYFQGTGAADDSGLPNDRFFAVRPEGSVSTLKIQRTERGDSAVYLCASSPPTHFGDGTRLSIL.

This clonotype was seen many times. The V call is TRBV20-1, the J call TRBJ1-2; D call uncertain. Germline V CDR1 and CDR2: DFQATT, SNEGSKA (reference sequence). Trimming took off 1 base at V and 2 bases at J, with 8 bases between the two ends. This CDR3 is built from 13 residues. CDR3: CSARVFPNYGYTF. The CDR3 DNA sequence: TGCAGTGCTAGAGTTTTCCCGAACTATGGCTACACCTTC.

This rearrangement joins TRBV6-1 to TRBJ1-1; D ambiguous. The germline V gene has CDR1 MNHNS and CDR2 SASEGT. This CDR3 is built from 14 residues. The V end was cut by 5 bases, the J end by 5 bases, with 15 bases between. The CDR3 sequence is CASSNGLGRTEAFF. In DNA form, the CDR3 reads TGTGCCAGCAGTAACGGTCTGGGAAGGACTGAAGCTTTCTTT.

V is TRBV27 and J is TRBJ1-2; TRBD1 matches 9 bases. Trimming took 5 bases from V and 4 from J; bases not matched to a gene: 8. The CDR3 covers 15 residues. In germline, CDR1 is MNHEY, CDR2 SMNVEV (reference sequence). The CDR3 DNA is TGTGCCAGCAGTCCGTATGACAGGGGGAGCTATGGCTACACCTTC. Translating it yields CASSPYDRGSYGYTF.

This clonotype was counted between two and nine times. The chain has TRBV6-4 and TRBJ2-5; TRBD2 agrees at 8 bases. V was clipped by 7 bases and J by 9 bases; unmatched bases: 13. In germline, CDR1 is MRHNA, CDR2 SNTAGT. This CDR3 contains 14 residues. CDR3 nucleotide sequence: TGTGCCAGCACTCGAGCGGGGGAAGGTTGGGCCCAGTACTTC. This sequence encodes CASTRAGEGWAQYF.

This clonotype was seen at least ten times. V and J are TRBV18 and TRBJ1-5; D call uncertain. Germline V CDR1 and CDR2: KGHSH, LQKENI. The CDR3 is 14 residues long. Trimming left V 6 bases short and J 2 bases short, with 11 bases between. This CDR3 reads CASSSELGNQPQHF. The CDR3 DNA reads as TGTGCCAGCTCTTCTGAACTAGGCAATCAGCCCCAGCATTTT.